The rows below give T cell receptor beta chains drawn from one sample of a study of molecular identifiers for immune sequencing clone quantification. One entry per CDR3 protein results from TCRdb running MiXCR on the PCR reads. The table includes about 330,000 distinct CDR3 sequences, about 23% detected once. Sequences were obtained from naive CD8+ T cells from blood, with Jurkat cell RNA spiked in. Receptors originate from a human donor in good health. Some libraries in this study had Jurkat cell RNA spiked in. Each CDR3 is given with its conserved first and last residue. D genes are given only for firm matches. Clone size is shown for a subset of rows, as once, few, many or a class of expanded clone.

j_call,cdr3_length,v_call,clone_size,d_call,cdr3_aa,cdr3_nt
TRBJ1-1,13,TRBV20-1,few,-,CSASWAMNTEAFF,TGCAGTGCTAGTTGGGCCATGAACACTGAAGCTTTCTTT
TRBJ2-5,15,TRBV6-1,-,-,CASSATAGPQETPYF,TGTGCCAGCAGTGCTACCGCGGGGCCCCAAGAGACCCCGTACTTC
TRBJ2-3,17,TRBV12-3/TRBV12-4,-,TRBD2,CASSYRLAGRGTDTQYF,TGTGCCAGCAGTTATCGACTAGCGGGCAGGGGCACAGATACGCAGTATTTT
TRBJ2-3,14,TRBV18,few,-,CASSPGTLTDTQYF,TGTGCCAGCTCACCAGGGACGCTGACAGATACGCAGTATTTT
TRBJ1-4,14,TRBV12-3/TRBV12-4,many,TRBD1,CASSLTGLEEKLFF,TGTGCCAGCAGTTTGACAGGGCTGGAGGAAAAACTGTTTTTT
TRBJ1-2,15,TRBV27,-,TRBD1,CAGSLSVGGDYGYTF,TGTGCCGGCAGTTTATCAGTAGGGGGCGACTATGGCTACACCTTC
TRBJ2-3,16,TRBV7-9,few,-,CASSPPGGVSTDTQYF,TGTGCCAGCAGCCCACCCGGGGGCGTTAGCACAGATACGCAGTATTTT
TRBJ2-4,16,TRBV15,-,-,CATSRERGLAKDIQYF,TGTGCCACCAGCAGAGAGCGGGGATTAGCCAAAGACATTCAGTACTTC
TRBJ1-1,12,TRBV6-2/TRBV6-3,-,-,CASSYGSTGAFF,TGTGCCAGCAGTTACGGGAGTACTGGAGCTTTCTTT
TRBJ2-3,15,TRBV7-9,many,-,CASSRTSRSTDTQYF,TGTGCCAGCAGCCGGACCAGCCGGAGCACAGATACGCAGTATTTT
TRBJ1-1,14,TRBV7-2,-,-,CASSLRGGHEGAFF,TGTGCCAGCAGCTTACGCGGGGGGCACGAGGGAGCTTTCTTT
TRBJ1-2,18,TRBV20-1,-,-,CSARDPAGAVLANYGYTF,TGCAGTGCTAGAGATCCCGCAGGGGCGGTTCTAGCTAACTATGGCTACACCTTC
TRBJ2-7,15,TRBV19,once,-,CASSVGLGLTYEQYF,TGTGCCAGTAGTGTCGGACTGGGGCTAACCTACGAGCAGTACTTC
TRBJ2-5,15,TRBV9,-,TRBD2,CAGSGTSGGKETQYF,TGTGCCGGCAGTGGAACTAGCGGGGGGAAAGAGACCCAGTACTTC
TRBJ2-6,13,TRBV9,many,-,CASRRSGANVLTF,TGTGCCAGCAGGCGCTCTGGGGCCAACGTCCTGACTTTC
TRBJ2-1,12,TRBV30,-,-,CAWSPVSGEQFF,TGTGCCTGGAGCCCCGTAAGCGGTGAGCAGTTCTTC
TRBJ1-1,13,TRBV29-1,-,TRBD1,CSVESGGYSEALF,TGCAGCGTTGAGTCAGGGGGCTACTCTGAAGCTCTCTTT
TRBJ2-3,14,TRBV24-1,few,-,CATSVGEGTDTQYF,TGTGCCACCAGTGTTGGGGAAGGGACAGATACGCAGTATTTT
TRBJ2-1,13,TRBV29-1,few,TRBD2,CSGRLAEDNEQFF,TGCAGCGGCAGACTAGCGGAAGACAATGAGCAGTTCTTC
TRBJ2-3,13,TRBV19,few,-,CASSPPLEDTQYF,TGTGCCAGTAGTCCCCCACTGGAGGATACGCAGTATTTT
TRBJ2-7,14,TRBV12-3/TRBV12-4,many,-,CASNDGDGGYEQYF,TGTGCCAGCAACGACGGGGACGGAGGCTACGAGCAGTACTTC
TRBJ1-1,13,TRBV5-3,-,-,CPSSLGQNTEAFF,TGTCCCAGCAGCTTGGGACAGAACACTGAAGCTTTCTTT
TRBJ1-4,16,TRBV28,many,-,CASSSRTSATNEKLFF,TGTGCCAGCAGTTCGAGGACATCTGCAACTAATGAAAAACTGTTTTTT
TRBJ2-3,12,TRBV28,many,-,CASSFQADTQYF,TGTGCCAGCAGTTTTCAGGCGGATACGCAGTATTTT
TRBJ1-1,13,TRBV3-1,many,-,CASSQGVTTEAFF,TGTGCCAGCAGCCAAGGGGTAACCACTGAAGCTTTCTTT